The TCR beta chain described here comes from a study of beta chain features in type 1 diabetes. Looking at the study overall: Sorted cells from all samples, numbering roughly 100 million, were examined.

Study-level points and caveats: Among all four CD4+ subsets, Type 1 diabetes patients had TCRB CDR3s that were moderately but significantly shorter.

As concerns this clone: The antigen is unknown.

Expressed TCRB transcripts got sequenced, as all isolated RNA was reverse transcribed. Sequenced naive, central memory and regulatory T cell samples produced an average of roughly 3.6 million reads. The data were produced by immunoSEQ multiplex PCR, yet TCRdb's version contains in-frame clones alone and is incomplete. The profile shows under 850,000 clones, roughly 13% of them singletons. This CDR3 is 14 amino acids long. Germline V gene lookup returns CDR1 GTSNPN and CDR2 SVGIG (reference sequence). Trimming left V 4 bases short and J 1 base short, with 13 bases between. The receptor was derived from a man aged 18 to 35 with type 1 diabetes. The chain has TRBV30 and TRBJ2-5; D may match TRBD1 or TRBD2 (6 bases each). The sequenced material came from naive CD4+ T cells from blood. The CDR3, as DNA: TGTGCCTGGACTGTGGGGGGCCTCCAAGAGACCCAGTACTTC. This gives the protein CAWTVGGLQETQYF.